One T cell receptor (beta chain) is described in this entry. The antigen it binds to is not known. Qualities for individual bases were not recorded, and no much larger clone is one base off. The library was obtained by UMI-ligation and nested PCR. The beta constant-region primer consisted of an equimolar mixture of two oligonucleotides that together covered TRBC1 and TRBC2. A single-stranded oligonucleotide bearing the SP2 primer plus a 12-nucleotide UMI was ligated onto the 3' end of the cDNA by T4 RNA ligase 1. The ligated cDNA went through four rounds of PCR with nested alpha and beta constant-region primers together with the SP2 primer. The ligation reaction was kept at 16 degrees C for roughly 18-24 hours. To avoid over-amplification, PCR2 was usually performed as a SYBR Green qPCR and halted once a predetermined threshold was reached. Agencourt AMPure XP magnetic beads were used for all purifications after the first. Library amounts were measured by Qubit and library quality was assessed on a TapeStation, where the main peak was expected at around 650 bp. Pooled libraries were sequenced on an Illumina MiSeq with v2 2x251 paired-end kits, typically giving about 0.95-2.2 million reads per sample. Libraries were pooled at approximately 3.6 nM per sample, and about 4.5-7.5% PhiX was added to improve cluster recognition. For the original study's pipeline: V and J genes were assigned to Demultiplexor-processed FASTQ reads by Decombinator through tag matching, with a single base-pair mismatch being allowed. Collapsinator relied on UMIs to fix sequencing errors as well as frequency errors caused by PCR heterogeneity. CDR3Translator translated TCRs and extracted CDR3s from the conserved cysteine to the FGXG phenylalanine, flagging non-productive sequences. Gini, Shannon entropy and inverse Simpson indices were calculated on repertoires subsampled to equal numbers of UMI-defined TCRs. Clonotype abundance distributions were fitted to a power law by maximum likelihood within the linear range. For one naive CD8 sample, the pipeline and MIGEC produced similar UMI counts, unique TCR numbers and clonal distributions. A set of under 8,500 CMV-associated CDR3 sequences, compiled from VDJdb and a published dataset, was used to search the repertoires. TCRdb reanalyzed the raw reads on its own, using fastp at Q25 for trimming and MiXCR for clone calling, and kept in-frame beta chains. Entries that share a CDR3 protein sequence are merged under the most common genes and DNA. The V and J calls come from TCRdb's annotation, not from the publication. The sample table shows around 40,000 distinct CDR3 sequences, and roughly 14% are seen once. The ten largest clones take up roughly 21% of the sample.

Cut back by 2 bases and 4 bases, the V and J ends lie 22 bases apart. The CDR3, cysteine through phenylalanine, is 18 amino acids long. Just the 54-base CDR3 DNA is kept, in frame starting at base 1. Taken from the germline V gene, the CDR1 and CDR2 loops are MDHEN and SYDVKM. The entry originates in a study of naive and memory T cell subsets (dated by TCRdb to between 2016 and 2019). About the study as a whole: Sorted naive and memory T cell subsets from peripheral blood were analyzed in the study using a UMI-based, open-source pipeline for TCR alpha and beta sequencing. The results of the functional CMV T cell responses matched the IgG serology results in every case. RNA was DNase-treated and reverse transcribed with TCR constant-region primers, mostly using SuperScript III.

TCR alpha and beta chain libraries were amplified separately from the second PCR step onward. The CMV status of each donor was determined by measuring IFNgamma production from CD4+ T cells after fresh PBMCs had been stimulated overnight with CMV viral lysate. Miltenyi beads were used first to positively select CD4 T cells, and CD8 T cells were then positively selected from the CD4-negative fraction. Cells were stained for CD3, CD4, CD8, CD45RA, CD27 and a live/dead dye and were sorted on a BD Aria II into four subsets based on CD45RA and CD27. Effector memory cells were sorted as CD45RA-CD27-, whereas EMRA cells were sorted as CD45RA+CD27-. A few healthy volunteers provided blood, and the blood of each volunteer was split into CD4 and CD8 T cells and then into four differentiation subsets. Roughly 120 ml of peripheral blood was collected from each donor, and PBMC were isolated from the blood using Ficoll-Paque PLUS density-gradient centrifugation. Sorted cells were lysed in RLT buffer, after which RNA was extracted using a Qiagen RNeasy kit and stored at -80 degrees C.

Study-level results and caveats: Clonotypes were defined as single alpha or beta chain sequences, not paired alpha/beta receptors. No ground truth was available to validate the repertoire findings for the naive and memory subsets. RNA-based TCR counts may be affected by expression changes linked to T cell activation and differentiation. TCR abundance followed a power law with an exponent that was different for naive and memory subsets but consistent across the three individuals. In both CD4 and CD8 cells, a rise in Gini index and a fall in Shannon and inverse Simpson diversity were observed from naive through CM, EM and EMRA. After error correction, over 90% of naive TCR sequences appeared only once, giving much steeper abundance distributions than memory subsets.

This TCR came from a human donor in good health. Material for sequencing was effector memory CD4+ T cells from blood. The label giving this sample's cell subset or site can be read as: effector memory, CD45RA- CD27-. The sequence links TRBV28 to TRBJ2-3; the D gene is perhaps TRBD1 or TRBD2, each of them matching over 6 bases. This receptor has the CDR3 CASSLGVRGFGGADTQYF. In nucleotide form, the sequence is TGTGCCAGCAGTTTAGGAGTTAGGGGTTTCGGGGGCGCAGATACGCAGTATTTT.